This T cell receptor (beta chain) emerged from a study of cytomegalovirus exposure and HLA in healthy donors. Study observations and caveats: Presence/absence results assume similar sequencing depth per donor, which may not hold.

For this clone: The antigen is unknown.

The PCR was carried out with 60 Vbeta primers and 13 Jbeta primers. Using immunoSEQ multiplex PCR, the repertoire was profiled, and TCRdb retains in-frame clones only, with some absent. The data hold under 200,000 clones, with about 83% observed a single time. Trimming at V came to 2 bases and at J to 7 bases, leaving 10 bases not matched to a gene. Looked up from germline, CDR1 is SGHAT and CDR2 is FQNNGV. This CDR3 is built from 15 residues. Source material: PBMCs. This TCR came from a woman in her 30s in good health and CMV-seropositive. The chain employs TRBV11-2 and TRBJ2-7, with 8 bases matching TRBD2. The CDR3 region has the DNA TGTGCCAGCAGCTTAATGTTAGCGGGGACCGGGGAGCAGTACTTC. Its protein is CASSLMLAGTGEQYF. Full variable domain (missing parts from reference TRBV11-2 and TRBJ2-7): EAGVAQSPRYKIIEKRQSVAFWCNPISGHATLYWYQQILGQGPKLLIQFQNNGVVDDSQLPKDRFSAERLKGVDSTLKIQPAKLEDSAVYLCASSLMLAGTGEQYFGPGTRLTVT.